Below are 28 T cell receptor beta chains sequenced from a single sample in a study of blood T cell repertoires in COVID-19. The table came from immunoSEQ multiplex PCR; TCRdb's copy has only in-frame clones and leaves some out. Among about 390,000 clones listed, more than 75% were seen once. The sample taken for sequencing was peripheral blood. These receptors were obtained from a woman aged 60-70 years with COVID-19, enrolled during active disease.

This chain links TRBV2 with TRBJ2-5; 7 bases line up with TRBD2. The CDR3 loop spans 15 amino acids. Germline-derived CDR1 and CDR2 are SNHLY and FYNNEI. V dropped 6 bases and J dropped 3; count of bases not matched to a gene: 10. The CDR3 nucleotides read TGTGCCAGCAGAACCACGACTAGCCTAGAAGAGACCCAGTACTTC. It encodes CASRTTTSLEETQYF.

The count of this clone is one. CDR3 sequence: CASSKAGAVLKNQPQHF. The CDR3 DNA follows: TGTGCCAGCAGCAAAGCGGGAGCCGTACTTAAGAATCAGCCCCAGCATTTT. The J gene is TRBJ1-5, the V gene TRBV21-1. TRBV21-1 is a pseudogene. This CDR3 is built from 17 residues.

The J gene is TRBJ2-2, the V gene TRBV9, with TRBD2 as a possible D gene (5 bases). Trimming took 6 bases from V and 4 from J, leaving 13 bases between them. The CDR3 spans 14 residues. Germline loops: CDR1 SGDLS, CDR2 YYNGEE. The CDR3 nucleotides read TGTGCCAGCACCCCGAGGGAAGGCACCGGGGAGCTGTTTTTT. As protein: CASTPREGTGELFF.

The J gene is TRBJ2-2, the V gene TRBV7-3; TRBD1 matches 7 bases. Germline assignment: CDR1 SGHTA and CDR2 FQGTGA. J lost 1 base, V lost 5 bases, and 7 bases had no gene match. This CDR3 comprises 16 residues. The DNA for the CDR3 is TGTGCCAGCAGCCCGTGGACAGGATTGAACACCGGGGAGCTGTTTTTT. Translated, it gives CASSPWTGLNTGELFF.

This clone has a handful of counts. The rearrangement links TRBV11-2 to TRBJ1-4, with TRBD1 matching 7 bases. This CDR3 region has 14 residues. V shed 5 bases, J shed 7 bases, and the junction held 7 bases outside the gene matches. CDR1 and CDR2 from the germline V gene are SGHAT and FQNNGV. CDR3 loop: CASSRNRGGEKLFF. DNA for the CDR3: TGTGCCAGCAGCCGGAACAGGGGTGGTGAAAAACTGTTTTTT.

V is TRBV2 and J is TRBJ2-2, with unresolved D. Germline CDR1 is SNHLY and CDR2 is FYNNEI. V lost 8 bases and J 3 bases, leaving 4 bases between the germline ends. The CDR3 extends over 11 amino acids. The chain's CDR3 is CASVYTGELFF. The CDR3 DNA is TGTGCCAGCGTCTACACCGGGGAGCTGTTTTTT.

The chain is built from TRBV19 and TRBJ1-2; D is possibly TRBD1 (5 bases). The germline gives CDR1 LNHDA, CDR2 SQIVND (reference sequence). Deletions cut 1 base from V and 10 bases from J, with 19 bases between. This CDR3 contains 15 residues. CDR3 region: CASSIGQLAGRDYTF. CDR3 nucleotide sequence: TGTGCCAGTAGTATAGGCCAGTTAGCGGGGCGTGACTACACCTTC.

This clone was detected once. This sequence joins TRBV5-8 and TRBJ2-2, with 7 bases matching TRBD1. The germline gives CDR1 SGHTS, CDR2 YDEGEE. The V gene end was trimmed by 4 bases and the J gene end by 1 base; junction bases not matched to a gene: 7. This CDR3 spans 16 amino acids. The CDR3 DNA is TGTGCCAGCAGCCCCGGGACAGCCATGAACACCGGGGAGCTGTTTTTT. Its protein product is CASSPGTAMNTGELFF.

The CDR3 sequence is CASSPMVWDSQFLNTEAFF. CDR3 DNA: TGTGCCAGCAGTCCCATGGTTTGGGACAGCCAATTTTTGAACACTGAAGCTTTCTTT. The chain combines TRBV6-2 or TRBV6-3 with TRBJ1-1; TRBD1 matches 7 bases. This CDR3 contains 19 residues. CDR1 is MNHEY, CDR2 SVGEGT, per germline. J was trimmed by 0 bases and V by 5 bases; bases with no gene match: 18.

The genes are TRBV7-2 and TRBJ1-1; the D is unclear. V dropped 0 bases and J dropped 5 bases, with 7 bases sitting between them. This CDR3 has 13 residues. Germline values: CDR1 SGHTA, CDR2 FQGNSA. The CDR3 loop reads CASSLAGRTEAFF. The CDR3 DNA is TGTGCCAGCAGCTTAGCGGGCCGGACTGAAGCTTTCTTT.

This chain's CDR3 is CAISEHRDRGNTEAFF. As DNA, the CDR3 is TGTGCCATCAGTGAGCACCGGGACAGGGGGAACACTGAAGCTTTCTTT. The chain has TRBV10-3 and TRBJ1-1, with TRBD1 identical over 10 bases. The CDR3 contains 16 residues. J was trimmed by 1 base and V by 2 bases; bases with no gene match: 4. Per the germline V gene, CDR1 is ENHRY and CDR2 is SYGVKD.

The chain has TRBV29-1 and TRBJ1-2; 8 bases are shared with TRBD1. Looked up from germline, CDR1 is SQVTM and CDR2 is ANQGSEA. V shed 4 bases and J 3 bases; nucleotides not matched to a gene: 7. There are 14 residues in the CDR3. CDR3: CSVGTGRGYYGYTF. In DNA form, the CDR3 reads TGCAGCGTTGGGACAGGGAGGGGTTACTATGGCTACACCTTC. The full variable domain, in which reference TRBV29-1 and TRBJ1-2 provide the parts outside the CDR3, is SAVISQKPSRDICQRGTSLTIQCQVDSQVTMMFWYRQQPGQSLTLIATANQGSEATYESGFVIDKFPISRPNLTFSTLTVSNMSPEDSSIYLCSVGTGRGYYGYTFGSGTRLTVV.

The J gene is TRBJ2-7, the V gene TRBV18; TRBD2 matches at 11 bases. The V gene end was trimmed by 0 bases and the J gene end by 6 bases; junction bases not matched to a gene: 10. The CDR3 covers 17 residues. CDR1 and CDR2 from the germline V gene are KGHSH and LQKENI. The CDR3 protein is CASSPPGVAGGPSEQYF. As DNA, the CDR3 is TGTGCCAGCTCACCACCCGGGGTAGCGGGGGGGCCGAGCGAGCAGTACTTC.

This CDR3 is CASSPPAGNTEAFF. The CDR3 region has the DNA TGTGCCAGCAGTCCCCCGGCGGGGAACACTGAAGCTTTCTTT. The chain is built from TRBV6-5 and TRBJ1-1; D uncertain. CDR1 is MNHEY, CDR2 SVGAGI, per germline. The CDR3 is 14 residues long. Between the trimmed V and J ends, which lost 5 bases and 1 base, there was a span of 11 bases.

V and J are TRBV5-1 and TRBJ1-1; 7 nucleotides match TRBD1. Germline-derived CDR1 and CDR2 are SGHRS and YFSETQ. V shed 0 bases and J 4 bases; nucleotides not matched to a gene: 6. The CDR3 is 15 amino acids. The CDR3 bases are TGCGCCAGCAGCTTGGAATTGGGGGACAGCACTGAAGCTTTCTTT. This translates into CASSLELGDSTEAFF. Variable domain in full (rest from reference TRBV5-1 and TRBJ1-1): KAGVTQTPRYLIKTRGQQVTLSCSPISGHRSVSWYQQTPGQGLQFLFEYFSETQRNKGNFPGRFSGRQFSNSRSEMNVSTLELGDSALYLCASSLELGDSTEAFFGQGTRLTVV.

This sequence joins TRBV6-6 and TRBJ2-7; tentative D call: TRBD2 (6 bases). Trimming shortened V by 5 bases and J by 3 bases, and 17 bases separated the two germline ends. The CDR3 sequence is 15 residues long. In germline, CDR1 is MNHNY, CDR2 SVGAGI (reference sequence). CDR3: CASSDPGEVNYEQYF. For the CDR3, the DNA is TGTGCCAGCAGTGACCCCGGGGAGGTGAACTACGAGCAGTACTTC.

This clone turned up a few times. Different DNA sequences within this sample yield the same CDR3. The rearrangement uses TRBV5-4 and TRBJ1-2, with 7 bases matching TRBD1. Germline values: CDR1 SGHNT, CDR2 YYREEE (reference sequence). V lost 4 bases, J lost 1 base, and 1 base stayed unmatched. The CDR3 covers 13 residues. The CDR3 spells CASSRDSNYGYTF. CDR3 nucleotides: TGTGCCAGCAGCCGGGACAGTAACTATGGCTACACCTTC.

The chain recombines TRBV5-1 with TRBJ1-1; weak D call: TRBD1 (6 bases). Deletions cut 5 bases from V and 0 bases from J, with 14 bases between. The length of the CDR3 is 15 residues. CDR1 is SGHRS and CDR2 is YFSETQ in the germline V gene. In nucleotides, the CDR3 is TGCGCCAGCAGACCGGACAGCTCTATGAACACTGAAGCTTTCTTT. This gives the protein CASRPDSSMNTEAFF.

This chain uses TRBV7-3 with TRBJ2-6; no clear D. Germline lookup yields CDR1 SGHTA and CDR2 FQGTGA. Trimming removed 4 bases from V and 0 bases from J, with 4 bases in between. The CDR3 sequence is 14 residues long. The CDR3 spells CASSYSSGANVLTF. Written as DNA, the CDR3 is TGTGCCAGCAGCTACTCCTCTGGGGCCAACGTCCTGACTTTC.

The chain has TRBV6-6 and TRBJ1-5, with D tentatively TRBD1 (5 bases). CDR3 length equals 16 residues. Germline CDR1 is MNHNY and CDR2 is SVGAGI (reference sequence). V was cut by 7 bases and J by 4 bases, with 20 bases left in between. The CDR3 sequence: CASTSHDGHPNQPQHF. CDR3 DNA: TGTGCCAGCACCTCTCACGACGGACACCCGAATCAGCCCCAGCATTTT.

The chain uses TRBV6-5 and TRBJ1-2; D gene uncertain. Trimming left V 0 bases short and J 0 bases short, with 5 bases between. This CDR3 region has 14 residues. Germline V gene data show CDR1 as MNHEY and CDR2 as SVGAGI. This CDR3 is CASSYSIANYGYTF. The DNA of the CDR3 is TGTGCCAGCAGTTACTCGATAGCTAACTATGGCTACACCTTC.

The genes are TRBV5-1 and TRBJ1-1; 8 bases match TRBD1. CDR3 length: 13 residues. CDR1 and CDR2 (germline): SGHRS, YFSETQ. V lost 1 base, J lost 4 bases, and 0 bases stayed unmatched. The CDR3 here is CASSLTGGTEAFF. CDR3 nucleotides: TGCGCCAGCAGCTTGACAGGGGGCACTGAAGCTTTCTTT.

The chain joins TRBV5-1 to TRBJ2-5; D unresolved. The CDR3 spans 13 residues. Between the trimmed V and J ends, which lost 1 base and 0 bases, there was a span of 4 bases. Germline V gene sequence: CDR1 SGHRS, CDR2 YFSETQ. The CDR3 loop is CASSLSDQETQYF. As DNA, the CDR3 is TGCGCCAGCAGCTTGTCGGACCAAGAGACCCAGTACTTC.

The J gene is TRBJ1-1, the V gene TRBV19, with 7 bases fitting TRBD1. J lost 4 bases, V lost 6 bases, and 11 bases had no gene match. The CDR3 has 15 amino acids. In germline, CDR1 is LNHDA, CDR2 SQIVND (reference sequence). CDR3 DNA sequence: TGTGCCAGTAGCCAATCCGGGACAGTTCCCACTGAAGCTTTCTTT. It encodes CASSQSGTVPTEAFF. The full variable domain, its missing parts supplied by reference TRBV19 and TRBJ1-1, is DGGITQSPKYLFRKEGQNVTLSCEQNLNHDAMYWYRQDPGQGLRLIYYSQIVNDFQKGDIAEGYSVSREKKESFPLTVTSAQKNPTAFYLCASSQSGTVPTEAFFGQGTRLTVV.

Remarks on this clone: In the same sample, other DNA sequences code for this CDR3. The chain is built from TRBV5-1 and TRBJ1-1; D unclear. Trimming took 1 base from V and 1 from J, leaving 5 bases between them. This CDR3 has 13 residues. From germline, CDR1 is SGHRS and CDR2 YFSETQ. The CDR3: CASSLTGNTEAFF. Written as DNA, the CDR3 is TGCGCCAGCAGCTTGACGGGGAACACTGAAGCTTTCTTT.

The chain links TRBV5-1 to TRBJ2-5; D is unclear. V was trimmed by 4 bases and J by 3 bases, leaving 13 bases between them. CDR3 length: 14 residues. Germline values: CDR1 SGHRS, CDR2 YFSETQ. CDR3 in DNA: TGCGCCAGCAGCCCCCCCGAGAGTAAAGAGACCCAGTACTTC. It codes for CASSPPESKETQYF.

J is TRBJ1-1 and V is TRBV19; D is unresolved. The CDR3 is made up of 13 amino acids. The germline gives CDR1 LNHDA, CDR2 SQIVND (reference sequence). V dropped 6 bases and J dropped 6 bases, with 14 bases sitting between them. The CDR3, as DNA: TGTGCCAGTAGCAGGTCTACGTTCGCTGAAGCTTTCTTT. Encoded protein: CASSRSTFAEAFF.

This chain joins TRBV2 and TRBJ1-1; tentatively, D is TRBD1 (5 bases). Per germline, CDR1 SNHLY and CDR2 FYNNEI. V lost 4 bases to trimming and J lost 3 bases, with 12 bases between them. CDR3 length equals 14 residues. The CDR3 nucleotides read TGTGCCAGCAGTGGATACGGGGGTGACACTGAAGCTTTCTTT. Translating gives CASSGYGGDTEAFF.